The clone carrying this T cell receptor beta chain turned up a few times. Its antigen is undetermined. The CDR3 length is 15 residues. The V and J ends lost 0 bases and 8 bases respectively, with 16 bases between them. CDR1 and CDR2 from the germline V gene are SGHAT and FQNNGV. PCR was performed using 60 Vbeta and 13 Jbeta primers. Some clones are missing from TCRdb's copy, which holds only in-frame ones; the method was immunoSEQ multiplex PCR. The sample has 150,000 to 200,000 clones, about 81% seen once. This entry is derived from a study of cytomegalovirus exposure and HLA in healthy donors. In nominal health when sampled, donors likely had unrecorded immune exposures nonetheless. Findings of the study overall: CMV serostatus stood as the only immune exposure information on hand.

This clonotype was obtained from a man between 18 and 35 years old in good health and CMV-seronegative. Input material: PBMCs. The rearrangement links TRBV11-2 to TRBJ1-2; possibly TRBD1 for D (5 bases). The CDR3 DNA sequence: TGTGCCAGCAGCTTAGATCCCCTAGGGGCCCTAGGCTACACCTTC. It yields the protein CASSLDPLGALGYTF.